A single sample is the source of the 5 T cell receptor beta chains below, sequenced in a study of OX40 agonist ivuxolimab in advanced cancers. Using immunoSEQ multiplex PCR, the repertoire was profiled, and TCRdb retains in-frame clones only, with some absent. Of about 98,000 clones listed, around nine tenths are singletons. The source material was CD4+ or CD8+ T cells sorted from blood, sampled in a trial of the OX40 agonist ivuxolimab. All receptors come from an adult with an advanced solid tumor such as melanoma, head and neck, liver or kidney cancer.

The chain employs TRBV6-5 and TRBJ1-5, with D possibly TRBD1 on 6 matching bases. V was trimmed by 4 bases and J by 6 bases, leaving 10 bases between them. The length of the CDR3 is 13 residues. CDR1 is MNHEY, CDR2 SVGAGI, per germline. The CDR3 DNA follows: TGTGCCAGCAGTTTAGGGGGGGGTCAGCCCCAGCATTTT. Translated: CASSLGGGQPQHF.

J is TRBJ1-1 and V is TRBV5-1, with TRBD1 matching 7 bases. The CDR3 has 14 residues. Germline trimming cut 0 bases from V and 2 bases from J; bases unmatched to any gene: 1. Germline CDR1 is SGHRS and CDR2 is YFSETQ. Here the CDR3 DNA reads TGCGCCAGCAGCTTGGACAGGGGAAACACTGAAGCTTTCTTT. Translated, it gives CASSLDRGNTEAFF.

The V gene is TRBV28, the J gene TRBJ1-5; D might be TRBD1 (5 bases). Deletions cut 6 bases from V and 6 bases from J, with 12 bases between. The CDR3 extends over 13 amino acids. Germline CDR1 reads MDHEN; CDR2 reads SYDVKM. The chain's CDR3 is CASRPTVAQPQHF. In DNA, the CDR3 is TGTGCCAGCAGACCGACAGTGGCTCAGCCCCAGCATTTT.

The chain joins TRBV5-6 to TRBJ2-7; D uncertain. Germline V CDR1 and CDR2: SGHDT, YYEEEE. Trimming stripped 3 bases from V and 0 bases from J, with 4 bases between. This CDR3 contains 12 residues. The CDR3 coding sequence is TGTGCCAGCAGCTCGAGCTCCTACGAGCAGTACTTC. This translates into CASSSSSYEQYF.

This clone was recorded once. This chain connects TRBV19 to TRBJ2-1; D gene ambiguous. Deletions cut 0 bases from V and 4 bases from J, with 7 bases between. The CDR3 length is 14 residues. Germline values: CDR1 LNHDA, CDR2 SQIVND (reference sequence). This chain's CDR3 is CASSIDRIYNEQFF. The DNA of the CDR3 is TGTGCCAGTAGTATAGACCGGATTTACAATGAGCAGTTCTTC.